A single sample gave rise to the 7 T cell receptor beta chains below, sequenced in a study of CD8 T cells in Susac syndrome. The authors reverse transcribed about 0.45 to 1 ug RNA with random hexamers. TCRdb re-called the immunoSEQ multiplex PCR reads through MiXCR, storing one row per CDR3 protein. The sample yields fewer than 350,000 distinct CDR3 sequences, roughly nine tenths seen once. Sequencing was done on a sample of CD4+ T cells from PBMCs. The receptors here all came from a human donor with multiple sclerosis.

The chain recombines TRBV5-1 with TRBJ1-3; no definite D call. The ends were cut back, 0 bases at V and 2 bases at J, with 12 bases in the middle. The CDR3 extends over 16 amino acids. Germline assignment: CDR1 SGHRS and CDR2 YFSETQ. CDR3 residues: CASSLDGNQAGNTIYF. The CDR3 DNA reads as TGCGCCAGCAGCTTGGATGGGAACCAGGCTGGAAACACCATATATTTT.

The rearrangement uses TRBV30 and TRBJ1-1; TRBD1 matches at 9 bases. This CDR3 has 13 residues. The V segment lost 2 bases and the J segment 10 bases; nucleotides outside the gene matches: 8. CDR1 is GTSNPN, CDR2 SVGIG, per germline (reference sequence). The CDR3 DNA sequence: TGTGCCTGGAGTCTACAGGGGGCCCGGGGAGCTTTCTTT. It translates to CAWSLQGARGAFF.

V usage is TRBV5-1 and J usage is TRBJ2-5; 7 nucleotides line up with TRBD1. The V and J ends lost 4 bases and 4 bases, in that order; junction bases with no gene match: 13. Germline CDR1 is SGHRS and CDR2 is YFSETQ. The CDR3 is 16 residues long. The CDR3 here is CASSGLLRQGAETQYF. Written as DNA, the CDR3 is TGCGCCAGCAGCGGTCTACTACGACAGGGCGCAGAGACCCAGTACTTC.

This chain joins TRBV20-1 and TRBJ1-1, with 9 bases matching TRBD1. The CDR3 runs 17 residues. Germline trimming cut 0 bases from V and 0 bases from J; bases unmatched to any gene: 8. Germline-derived CDR1 and CDR2 are DFQATT and SNEGSKA (reference sequence). For the CDR3, the DNA is TGCAGTGCTAGAGATTTCGGACAGGGGAATTTGAACACTGAAGCTTTCTTT. It encodes CSARDFGQGNLNTEAFF.

The chain has TRBV2 and TRBJ2-5, with TRBD1 identical over 7 bases. CDR3 size: 17 residues. Germline V CDR1 and CDR2: SNHLY, FYNNEI. V trimming: 6 bases; J trimming: 5 bases; junction bases outside the gene matches: 18. CDR3 bases: TGTGCCAGCAGATCACAAATGGGGACAGAAAAGACGGAGACCCAGTACTTC. It specifies CASRSQMGTEKTETQYF. Combining the CDR3 with reference TRBV2 and TRBJ2-5 gives the whole variable domain EPEVTQTPSHQVTQMGQEVILRCVPISNHLYFYWYRQILGQKVEFLVSFYNNEISEKSEIFDDQFSVERPDGSNFTLKIRSTKLEDSAMYFCASRSQMGTEKTETQYFGPGTRLLVL.

The rearrangement links TRBV29-1 to TRBJ2-1; 12 positions match TRBD2. V lost 1 base and J lost 10; bases outside the gene matches: 8. The CDR3 is 15 residues long. Germline V CDR1 and CDR2: SQVTM, ANQGSEA. The CDR3 nucleotides are TGCAGCGTTGAAGTGGGGCTAGCGGGAGGGGGGGAGCAGTTCTTC. This encodes CSVEVGLAGGGEQFF.

The V call is TRBV20-1, the J call TRBJ1-5, with TRBD1 matching 7 bases. This CDR3 spans 15 amino acids. V was pared by 4 bases and J by 6 bases, with 12 bases of the junction left unmatched. Germline loops: CDR1 DFQATT, CDR2 SNEGSKA (reference sequence). The DNA for the CDR3 is TGCAGTGCTACCAAGACAGGGAGGGCCGGTCAGCCCCAGCATTTT. Translating gives CSATKTGRAGQPQHF.